A single sample is the source of the 4 T cell receptor beta chains below, sequenced in a study of blood T cells in healthy people across ages. PCR was performed a second time for about 6 to 12 cycles using a sample-barcoded 5' primer and a J-beta primer mix. TCRdb redid the calling of the 5' RACE reads with MiXCR, one entry per CDR3 protein. The profile shows some 700,000 distinct CDR3 sequences, roughly 45% of them singletons. Input material: blood. These receptors were obtained from a woman aged 60 to 75 in good health.

The V gene is TRBV6-2 or TRBV6-3, the J gene TRBJ2-7; 9 bases agree with TRBD1. Looked up from germline, CDR1 is MNHEY and CDR2 is SVGEGT. The CDR3 spans 15 residues. Unmatched junction bases numbered 10, after V lost 5 bases and J lost 5 bases. The CDR3 sequence: CASSIRGTGNHEQYF. CDR3 in DNA: TGTGCCAGCAGTATACGGGGGACAGGGAACCACGAGCAGTACTTC.

The V gene is TRBV7-9, the J gene TRBJ2-4, with 9 bases aligning to TRBD2. The J call could be wrong; TRBJ2-5 is a better fit for the DNA end. From germline, CDR1 is SEHNR and CDR2 FQNEAQ (reference sequence). The CDR3 spans 16 residues. Here the CDR3 DNA reads TGTGCCAGCAGCTTCTTAGCGGGAGCTAACCAAGAGACCCAGTACTTC. The encoded protein is CASSFLAGANQETQYF.

On this clonotype itself: Likely a read error: the CDR3 ends without its conserved phenylalanine or tryptophan. The chain has TRBV12-3 or TRBV12-4 and TRBJ1-2; 8 bases are shared with TRBD1. After removal of 11 bases from V and 8 bases from J, the junction contained 10 bases not matched to a gene. This CDR3 contains 12 residues. CDR3 sequence: CASSDRAYGYTS. Here the CDR3 DNA reads TGTGCCTCTTCGGACAGGGCTTACGGCTACACCTCC.

Worth noting for this clonotype: This may be a read error, as it is one base from a much larger clone. The chain is built from TRBV7-2 and TRBJ2-3; D perhaps matches TRBD1 (6 bases). V was shortened by 5 bases and J by 1 base, with 13 bases between the two germline ends. The CDR3 runs to 15 residues. Germline loops: CDR1 SGHTA, CDR2 FQGNSA. Here the CDR3 DNA reads TGTGCCAGCAGCGCCCAGGGGCGGCGCACAGATACGCAGTATTTT. Protein sequence: CASSAQGRRTDTQYF.